The 32 T cell receptor beta chains reported below all come from one sample, sequenced in a study of blood T cell repertoires in COVID-19. The method was immunoSEQ multiplex PCR; TCRdb's version includes in-frame clones alone and lacks a portion of them. Among over 70,000 clones listed, 75% to 90% were seen once. Input material: peripheral blood. These receptors all stem from an elderly man with acute or convalescent COVID-19.

V usage is TRBV4-3 and J usage is TRBJ2-7, with 7 bases fitting TRBD1. This CDR3 is built from 15 residues. Losses at the gene ends were 4 bases for V and 2 bases for J; bases not matched to a gene: 8. Per germline, CDR1 LGHNA and CDR2 YSLEER. CDR3 DNA: TGCGCCAGCAGCCTCCGCCGGGACAGAGCCTACGAGCAGTACTTC. Translated: CASSLRRDRAYEQYF.

CDR3 residues: CASSADRVGNSPLHF. CDR3 coding DNA: TGTGCCAGCAGTGCCGACAGGGTTGGAAATTCACCCCTCCACTTT. The chain combines TRBV27 with TRBJ1-6, with 7 positions matching TRBD1. The CDR3 extends over 15 amino acids. Germline CDR1 is MNHEY and CDR2 is SMNVEV (reference sequence). Trimming cost V 5 bases and J 7 bases; bases outside gene matches: 8.

This chain links TRBV12-5 with TRBJ2-1; no reliable D call. V lost 2 bases to trimming and J lost 6 bases, with 5 bases between them. Looked up from germline, CDR1 is LGHNT and CDR2 is FRNRAP. The CDR3 totals 12 residues. The CDR3 DNA is TGTGCTAGTGGTTTGTGGGCCAATGAGCAGTTCTTC. Translating gives CASGLWANEQFF.

The chain combines TRBV29-1 with TRBJ1-1; no clear D. This CDR3 region has 10 residues. Germline assignment: CDR1 SQVTM and CDR2 ANQGSEA. Trimming left V 4 bases short and J 4 bases short, with 4 bases between. In DNA form, the CDR3 reads TGCAGCGTTGTAGTCACTGAAGCTTTCTTT. Encoded protein: CSVVVTEAFF.

The chain uses TRBV9 and TRBJ2-1; D possibly corresponds to TRBD1 (6 bases). V lost 0 bases and J lost 7, with 14 bases in between. The CDR3 consists of 15 residues. The germline CDR1 and CDR2 sequences are SGDLS and YYNGEE. CDR3: CASSVVAGVGNEQFF. The DNA of the CDR3 is TGTGCCAGCAGCGTAGTGGCAGGGGTAGGGAATGAGCAGTTCTTC.

Only a few counts were recorded for this clone. The chain has TRBV7-9 and TRBJ2-1, with 9 bases matching TRBD2. V dropped 4 bases and J dropped 8; count of bases not matched to a gene: 9. CDR1 SEHNR and CDR2 FQNEAQ come from the germline V gene (reference sequence). The CDR3 is 15 residues long. The CDR3 DNA follows: TGTGCCAGCAGCTCCGGCGGGGGGGCTTGGGATGAGCAGTTCTTC. It codes for CASSSGGGAWDEQFF.

This clone was observed a single time. This chain's CDR3 is CASSSPTVDYGYTF. CDR3 in DNA: TGTGCCAGCAGCTCTCCCACAGTGGACTATGGCTACACCTTC. V is TRBV7-2 and J is TRBJ1-2; no definite D call. This CDR3 region has 14 residues. Trimming shortened V by 4 bases and J by 3 bases, and 12 bases separated the two germline ends. From germline, CDR1 is SGHTA and CDR2 FQGNSA.

The chain combines TRBV5-4 with TRBJ1-5, with TRBD1 identical over 7 bases. V was pared by 0 bases and J by 5 bases, with 5 bases of the junction left unmatched. Germline V gene data show CDR1 as SGHNT and CDR2 as YYREEE (reference sequence). The CDR3 covers 15 residues. The CDR3 nucleotides read TGTGCCAGCAGCTTGGCCGGGCAGGGGGATCAGCCCCAGCATTTT. Translated: CASSLAGQGDQPQHF. Using reference TRBV5-4 and TRBJ1-5 for the parts outside the CDR3, the full variable domain is ETGVTQSPTHLIKTRGQQVTLRCSSQSGHNTVSWYQQALGQGPQFIFQYYREEENGRGNFPPRFSGLQFPNYSSELNVNALELDDSALYLCASSLAGQGDQPQHFGDGTRLSIL.

This rearrangement joins TRBV2 to TRBJ1-5; D is perhaps TRBD1 (5 bases). The germline gives CDR1 SNHLY, CDR2 FYNNEI. V gave up 7 bases and J gave up 0 bases, with 16 bases separating them. The CDR3 consists of 16 residues. The CDR3 protein is CASKGPTVISNQPQHF. DNA of the CDR3: TGTGCCAGCAAGGGGCCGACAGTAATTAGCAATCAGCCCCAGCATTTT.

This chain links TRBV5-4 with TRBJ2-4; D possibly corresponds to TRBD2 (7 bases). Trimming removed 4 bases from V and 7 bases from J, with 15 bases in between. Per the germline V gene, CDR1 is SGHNT and CDR2 is YYREEE (reference sequence). This CDR3 comprises 14 residues. The CDR3 nucleotides read TGTGCCAGCAGCCAAGGGGGGGCGGAGAACATTCAGTACTTC. This encodes CASSQGGAENIQYF.

The V gene is TRBV9, the J gene TRBJ1-5; 7 nucleotides agree with TRBD1. The CDR3 totals 14 residues. V lost 3 bases, J lost 4 bases, and 4 bases stayed unmatched. Per the germline V gene, CDR1 is SGDLS and CDR2 is YYNGEE. The CDR3 sequence is CASSAGQMNQPQHF. In nucleotides, the CDR3 is TGTGCCAGCAGCGCGGGACAGATGAATCAGCCCCAGCATTTT.

The chain couples TRBV5-1 to TRBJ1-1; D is possibly TRBD1 (5 bases). Germline CDR1 and CDR2: SGHRS and YFSETQ. There are 15 residues in the CDR3. The germline V and J ends were trimmed by 4 bases and 1 base, with 14 bases remaining between them. CDR3 coding DNA: TGCGCCAGCAGCCTTGAAGGCAGGGAGAACACTGAAGCTTTCTTT. This sequence encodes CASSLEGRENTEAFF.

The J gene is TRBJ1-1, the V gene TRBV15; D is unclear. The CDR3 runs 13 residues. Germline CDR1 LNHNV, CDR2 YYDKDF (reference sequence). The V gene lost 5 bases and the J gene lost 3 bases, with 10 bases spanning the gap. CDR3 in DNA: TGTGCCACCAGCGCCCAGCGTTACACTGAAGCTTTCTTT. Translation gives CATSAQRYTEAFF. Full variable domain (remainder filled in from reference TRBV15 and TRBJ1-1): DAMVIQNPRYQVTQFGKPVTLSCSQTLNHNVMYWYQQKSSQAPKLLFHYYDKDFNNEADTPDNFQSRRPNTSFCFLDIRSPGLGDTAMYLCATSAQRYTEAFFGQGTRLTVV.

In its sample, this clone was seen once. The chain has TRBV18 and TRBJ1-4; TRBD1 agrees at 7 bases. This CDR3 region has 13 residues. Losses at the gene ends were 8 bases for V and 7 bases for J; bases not matched to a gene: 7. Germline V gives CDR1 KGHSH, CDR2 LQKENI. Written as DNA, the CDR3 is TGTGCCAGCACCAGGGACAGCCTTGAAAAACTGTTTTTT. It is translated as CASTRDSLEKLFF.

The chain recombines TRBV19 with TRBJ1-6; possible D gene TRBD1, 5 bases. Deletions cut 1 base from V and 7 bases from J, with 29 bases between. From germline, CDR1 is LNHDA and CDR2 SQIVND (reference sequence). The CDR3 runs to 21 residues. CDR3 nucleotide sequence: TGTGCCAGTAGTATAGTGCAGGTTGCAGGGCGGATATACGGAGGGAATTCACCCCTCCACTTT. Amino acids: CASSIVQVAGRIYGGNSPLHF.

V is TRBV10-3 and J is TRBJ2-1; 9 positions agree with TRBD1. This CDR3 region has 15 residues. Trimming at V came to 7 bases and at J to 6 bases, leaving 10 bases not matched to a gene. Germline CDR1 is ENHRY and CDR2 is SYGVKD. This CDR3 reads CAITEPGTGINEQFF. In nucleotides, the CDR3 is TGTGCCATCACCGAACCCGGGACAGGGATCAATGAGCAGTTCTTC.

The chain carries TRBV28 and TRBJ1-1, with D tentatively TRBD1 (6 bases). CDR1 and CDR2 from the germline V gene are MDHEN and SYDVKM. This CDR3 has 15 residues. The germline V and J ends were trimmed by 5 bases and 3 bases, with 16 bases remaining between them. The CDR3 nucleotides read TGTGCCAGCAGTGCCGGGACAAGGGCGGACACTGAAGCTTTCTTT. Its translation: CASSAGTRADTEAFF.

The V call is TRBV3-1 (or the pseudogene TRBV3-2), the J call TRBJ1-6; D is unclear. CDR3 length equals 14 residues. Trimming left V 2 bases short and J 9 bases short, with 11 bases between. In germline, CDR1 is LGHDT, CDR2 YNNKEL (reference sequence). CDR3 coding DNA: TGTGCCAGCAGCCAACCCGGGGTAGGTTCACCCCTCCACTTT. Protein: CASSQPGVGSPLHF.

The chain has TRBV5-1 and TRBJ2-2, with a weak D call TRBD2 (6 bases). V shed 1 base and J shed 4 bases, with 11 bases lying between them. The CDR3 runs 15 residues. Germline CDR1 reads SGHRS; CDR2 reads YFSETQ. The CDR3 here is CASSLTAGTTGELFF. The CDR3 DNA is TGCGCCAGCAGCTTGACGGCGGGGACCACCGGGGAGCTGTTTTTT.

The chain uses TRBV5-1 and TRBJ1-1, with 9 bases fitting TRBD1. The CDR3 runs to 15 residues. The germline V gene encodes CDR1 SGHRS and CDR2 YFSETQ. J was trimmed by 1 base and V by 4 bases; bases with no gene match: 5. This chain's CDR3 is CASSLEDRGNTEAFF. The CDR3 DNA follows: TGCGCCAGCAGCCTCGAGGACAGGGGGAACACTGAAGCTTTCTTT.

In DNA, the CDR3 is TGTGCCAGCAGTAGATTCGGGACAGGGGCCAATCAGCCCCAGCATTTT. This encodes CASSRFGTGANQPQHF. The chain carries TRBV6-2 or TRBV6-3 and TRBJ1-5; 10 nucleotides line up with TRBD1. CDR1 and CDR2 from the germline V gene are MNHEY and SVGEGT. This CDR3 has 16 amino acids. V was clipped by 5 bases and J by 3 bases; unmatched bases: 7.

V is TRBV27 and J is TRBJ1-3; possibly TRBD1 for D (5 bases). Per germline, CDR1 MNHEY and CDR2 SMNVEV (reference sequence). The CDR3 length is 18 residues. The ends were cut back, 2 bases at V and 3 bases at J, with 20 bases in the middle. Written as DNA, the CDR3 is TGTGCCAGCAGTTTACAGGGACGTTGCGGCGGGATTGGAAACACCATATATTTT. Translating gives CASSLQGRCGGIGNTIYF.

The rearrangement joins TRBV5-5 to TRBJ2-1; a possible D gene is TRBD1 (6 bases). Germline V gene sequence: CDR1 SGHKS, CDR2 YYEKEE (reference sequence). This CDR3 comprises 18 residues. V gave up 4 bases and J gave up 0 bases, with 20 bases separating them. CDR3 bases: TGTGCCAGCAGCCGTTCGCTTACAGGGAGCGGCTCCTACAATGAGCAGTTCTTC. It yields the protein CASSRSLTGSGSYNEQFF. Drawing the rest from reference TRBV5-5 and TRBJ2-1, the complete variable domain is DAGVTQSPTHLIKTRGQQVTLRCSPISGHKSVSWYQQVLGQGPQFIFQYYEKEERGRGNFPDRFSARQFPNYSSELNVNALLLGDSALYLCASSRSLTGSGSYNEQFFGPGTRLTVL.

This CDR3 is CASSSPGGGGQDTQYF. CDR3 nucleotide sequence: TGTGCCAGCAGCTCTCCCGGCGGGGGGGGCCAAGATACGCAGTATTTT. The V and J genes are TRBV9 and TRBJ2-3, with 9 bases fitting TRBD2. This CDR3 has 16 residues. Per germline, CDR1 SGDLS and CDR2 YYNGEE. The ends lost 4 bases at V and 5 bases at J; junction bases unmatched: 11.

This CDR3 is CASSHSGLLTDTQYF. CDR3 bases: TGTGCCAGCAGCCACTCTGGACTGCTCACAGATACGCAGTATTTT. The chain recombines TRBV5-8 with TRBJ2-3, with D possibly being TRBD2 (5 bases). Germline-derived CDR1 and CDR2 are SGHTS and YDEGEE. V was clipped by 4 bases and J by 2 bases, with 14 bases between them. This CDR3 is built from 15 residues.

The V gene is TRBV7-6, the J gene TRBJ2-1, with 9 bases lining up with TRBD1. V shed 1 base and J 2 bases; nucleotides not matched to a gene: 6. CDR3 length: 17 residues. The V gene's germline CDR1 is SGHVS and CDR2 FNYEAQ. As DNA, the CDR3 is TGTGCCAGCAGCTTAGGCGGGACAGGGATCACCTACAATGAGCAGTTCTTC. Translated, it gives CASSLGGTGITYNEQFF.

This clone appeared a single time. This CDR3 reads CASSYSQGGVYGYTF. The CDR3 DNA follows: TGTGCCAGCAGTTACTCTCAAGGGGGCGTCTATGGCTACACCTTC. V is TRBV6-6 and J is TRBJ1-2; TRBD1 agrees at 7 bases. This CDR3 has 15 residues. Trimming took 0 bases from V and 4 from J; bases not matched to a gene: 5. The V gene's germline CDR1 is MNHNY and CDR2 SVGAGI (reference sequence).

The CDR3: CARSSHRGQGTEAFF. CDR3 DNA: TGTGCCAGAAGCAGTCACAGGGGGCAAGGCACTGAAGCTTTCTTT. The gene calls are TRBV5-3 and TRBJ1-1, with 9 bases fitting TRBD1. TRBV5-3 is designated an ORF whose function remains uncertain. Germline trimming cut 4 bases from V and 4 bases from J; bases unmatched to any gene: 8. The CDR3 covers 15 residues.

The chain uses TRBV2 and TRBJ1-2; TRBD1 might be the D (5 bases). V dropped 1 base and J dropped 7 bases, with 7 bases sitting between them. There are 12 residues in the CDR3. CDR1 and CDR2 from the germline V gene are SNHLY and FYNNEI. The CDR3 is CASSEVQGGYTF. The CDR3 DNA follows: TGTGCCAGCAGTGAAGTGCAGGGTGGCTACACCTTC.

The chain is built from TRBV10-3 and TRBJ1-1; 8 bases fit TRBD1. V shed 4 bases and J 0 bases; nucleotides not matched to a gene: 4. CDR3 length equals 15 residues. CDR1 ENHRY and CDR2 SYGVKD come from the germline V gene. The CDR3 spells CAISGTGNLNTEAFF. CDR3 DNA sequence: TGTGCCATCAGTGGGACAGGGAACCTGAACACTGAAGCTTTCTTT.

This clone was counted a single time. The J gene is TRBJ1-1, the V gene TRBV6-2 or TRBV6-3; tentative D call: TRBD1 (5 bases). Germline V gene data show CDR1 as MNHEY and CDR2 as SVGEGT. The CDR3 is 15 amino acids. V was clipped by 8 bases and J by 6 bases, with 22 bases between them. CDR3 sequence reads: CASGPLGGVLAEAFF. The CDR3 DNA is TGTGCCAGCGGCCCCCTGGGGGGGGTCTTGGCTGAAGCTTTCTTT.

This clone appeared a few times. This sequence joins TRBV25-1 and TRBJ1-2, with D maybe TRBD1 (5 bases). The CDR3 loop spans 13 amino acids. CDR1 MGHDK and CDR2 SYGVNS come from the germline V gene. Trimming left V 2 bases short and J 6 bases short, with 10 bases between. The CDR3 region is CASSEAGRNGYTF. CDR3 coding DNA: TGTGCCAGCAGTGAAGCAGGGAGGAATGGCTACACCTTC.